This T cell receptor (beta chain) was captured in a study of regulatory T cells in long-lasting Graves disease. Overall study results and limits: Persistent patients shared more public clonotypes (about 2,700) than newly diagnosed patients (approximately 1,000).

This clonotype was counted a few times. Antigen unknown. CDR3 regions were amplified by Arm-PCR using iRepertoire HTBI primers to build TCR beta libraries. Authors' methods: The study identified 55 to 80 TRBV and approximately 13 TRBJ segments across samples. TCRdb fed the multiplex PCR reads into MiXCR, producing one record per CDR3 protein. Clone size and V and J calls follow TCRdb, not the original study. The profile shows roughly 500,000 distinct CDR3 sequences, approximately 14% of them singletons. Per the germline V gene, CDR1 is LGHDT and CDR2 is YNNKEL (reference sequence). CDR3 length: 15 residues. V was pared by 4 bases and J by 0 bases, with 13 bases between. The time point was: newly diagnosed GD, antithyroid drugs for less than 3 months. The TCR library was made from RNA extracted from PBMCs. Diagnoses of Graves' disease were made by American Thyroid Association guidelines. Separately, the same data were catalogued under a study of T cells in Graves' hyperthyroidism and ophthalmopathy. Per that study: Also found in blood were most expanded thyroid clonotypes above 0.001.

The input for sequencing was peripheral blood mononuclear cells (PBMCs), taken at new diagnosis, from a patient treated with antithyroid drugs. The chain has TRBV3-1 and TRBJ2-7; no firm D call. The sequence was obtained from a woman in her forties or fifties with Graves disease. CDR3 amino acids: CASSPTERPSYEQYF. CDR3 DNA sequence: TGTGCCAGCAGCCCGACCGAGCGACCCTCCTACGAGCAGTACTTC.